These 12 T cell receptor beta chains were sequenced from one sample in a study of identical twins. TCRdb reprocessed the 5' RACE reads with MiXCR, giving one entry per CDR3 protein. The table lists hundreds of thousands of distinct CDR3 sequences, under 9% of them singletons. In addition, the sample was reused for a study of yellow fever vaccine responses in identical twins.

Sequences were obtained from PBMCs. The origin of the receptors is a woman aged 18-29 years in good health.

This clonotype has just a few counts. V usage is TRBV11-2 and J usage is TRBJ2-7; 7 nucleotides line up with TRBD1. Germline CDR1 is SGHAT and CDR2 is FQNNGV. V was pared by 1 base and J by 2 bases, with 5 bases of the junction left unmatched. This CDR3 contains 15 residues. This chain's CDR3 is CASSLGGTVPYEQYF. As DNA, the CDR3 is TGTGCCAGCAGCTTAGGTGGGACAGTCCCCTACGAGCAGTACTTC. The full variable domain, rest sourced from reference TRBV11-2 and TRBJ2-7, is EAGVAQSPRYKIIEKRQSVAFWCNPISGHATLYWYQQILGQGPKLLIQFQNNGVVDDSQLPKDRFSAERLKGVDSTLKIQPAKLEDSAVYLCASSLGGTVPYEQYFGPGTRLTVT.

The chain is built from TRBV6-1 and TRBJ2-1; a possible D gene is TRBD1 (5 bases). The germline gives CDR1 MNHNS, CDR2 SASEGT. V lost 7 bases and J lost 6, with 19 bases in between. The CDR3 runs 15 residues. In nucleotides, the CDR3 is TGTGCCAGCAAACCAGGGCCTTTCGCGAGCAATGAGCAGTTCTTC. Translation gives CASKPGPFASNEQFF.

The chain combines TRBV7-2 with TRBJ2-2, with D possibly TRBD1 on 6 matching bases. The CDR3 totals 11 residues. Germline V gene lookup returns CDR1 SGHTA and CDR2 FQGNSA. V was cut by 10 bases and J by 6 bases, with 9 bases left in between. The DNA for the CDR3 is TGTGCCACTCAGGGGCCCGGGGAGCTGTTTTTT. As protein: CATQGPGELFF.

This chain links TRBV9 with TRBJ2-2, with D possibly being TRBD1 (7 bases). The V end lost 10 bases, the J end lost 4 bases, and 14 bases lay between the germline ends. Germline CDR1 and CDR2: SGDLS and YYNGEE. The CDR3 length is 13 residues. The CDR3 nucleotides are TGTGCCTCCCAGGGGGGCGGCACCGGGGAGCTGTTTTTT. This sequence encodes CASQGGGTGELFF.

This chain joins TRBV4-2 and TRBJ2-1, with TRBD2 identical over 15 bases. Germline assignment: CDR1 LGHNA and CDR2 YNFKEQ. J lost 1 base, V lost 6 bases, and 7 bases had no gene match. This CDR3 has 18 residues. CDR3 sequence (DNA): TGTGCCAGCAGTTTAGGACTAGCGGGGGGGAGATCCTACAATGAGCAGTTCTTC. Translating it yields CASSLGLAGGRSYNEQFF.

V gene TRBV29-1 combines with J gene TRBJ2-7; no clear D gene. Trimming shortened V by 4 bases and J by 0 bases, and 4 bases separated the two germline ends. CDR1 is SQVTM and CDR2 is ANQGSEA in the germline V gene. CDR3 length: 11 amino acids. The DNA for the CDR3 is TGCAGCGTTGGACCCTCCTACGAGCAGTACTTC. It is translated as CSVGPSYEQYF.

The table lists this clonotype with a few counts. The chain links TRBV30 to TRBJ2-4, with D perhaps TRBD2 (6 bases). The CDR3 is made up of 16 amino acids. V lost 0 bases to trimming and J lost 1 base, with 13 bases between them. CDR1 is GTSNPN and CDR2 is SVGIG in the germline V gene (reference sequence). CDR3 sequence: CAWSVGGFRAKNIQYF. The DNA of the CDR3 is TGTGCCTGGAGTGTAGGAGGGTTTCGGGCCAAAAACATTCAGTACTTC.

A note on this clonotype: A read error is possible here, since a much larger clone lies one base away. As the CDR3 is not closed by the conserved phenylalanine or tryptophan, this likely results from a read error. The rearrangement links TRBV7-9 to TRBJ2-1; no definite D call. Trimming left V 5 bases short and J 0 bases short, with 8 bases between. The CDR3 is made up of 14 amino acids. CDR1 SEHNR and CDR2 FQNEAQ come from the germline V gene (reference sequence). This CDR3 is CASSRTVSYNEQFL. CDR3 coding DNA: TGTGCCAGCAGCCGTACGGTCTCCTACAATGAGCAGTTCCTC.

This clonotype was seen many times. V gene TRBV4-1 combines with J gene TRBJ2-7; the match to TRBD1 covers 11 bases. Looked up from germline, CDR1 is MGHRA and CDR2 is YSYEKL. The CDR3 covers 15 residues. V shed 4 bases, J shed 3 bases, and the junction held 5 bases outside the gene matches. The CDR3 coding sequence is TGCGCCAGCAGCCGAACCGGGACAGGGGGCTACGAGCAGTACTTC. Translated: CASSRTGTGGYEQYF.

This chain connects TRBV7-3 to TRBJ1-1; TRBD1 is a possible D gene (5 bases). Deletions cut 0 bases from V and 4 bases from J, with 15 bases between. This CDR3 comprises 16 residues. In germline, CDR1 is SGHTA, CDR2 FQGTGA. The CDR3 loop reads CASSLTLTVSGTEAFF. CDR3 nucleotide sequence: TGTGCCAGCAGCTTAACGTTGACAGTGTCGGGCACTGAAGCTTTCTTT.

The chain links TRBV15 to TRBJ2-2; D uncertain. The CDR3 covers 13 residues. Germline-derived CDR1 and CDR2 are LNHNV and YYDKDF (reference sequence). V shed 1 base and J shed 7 bases, with 7 bases lying between them. The CDR3 loop reads CATSRGALGELFF. The CDR3 region has the DNA TGTGCCACCAGCAGAGGAGCGCTCGGGGAGCTGTTTTTT. Together with reference TRBV15 and TRBJ2-2, the CDR3 gives the full variable domain: DAMVIQNPRYQVTQFGKPVTLSCSQTLNHNVMYWYQQKSSQAPKLLFHYYDKDFNNEADTPDNFQSRRPNTSFCFLDIRSPGLGDTAMYLCATSRGALGELFFGEGSRLTVL.

Ten or more counts support this clonotype. The rearrangement links TRBV20-1 to TRBJ1-4, with 10 bases that match TRBD1. Germline V gene sequence: CDR1 DFQATT, CDR2 SNEGSKA (reference sequence). J gave up 5 bases and V 5 bases, and 8 bases lay outside the gene matches. The CDR3 loop spans 15 amino acids. This CDR3 reads CSAYLLDRGNEKLFF. The CDR3 bases are TGCAGTGCTTACCTTTTGGACAGGGGGAATGAAAAACTGTTTTTT.